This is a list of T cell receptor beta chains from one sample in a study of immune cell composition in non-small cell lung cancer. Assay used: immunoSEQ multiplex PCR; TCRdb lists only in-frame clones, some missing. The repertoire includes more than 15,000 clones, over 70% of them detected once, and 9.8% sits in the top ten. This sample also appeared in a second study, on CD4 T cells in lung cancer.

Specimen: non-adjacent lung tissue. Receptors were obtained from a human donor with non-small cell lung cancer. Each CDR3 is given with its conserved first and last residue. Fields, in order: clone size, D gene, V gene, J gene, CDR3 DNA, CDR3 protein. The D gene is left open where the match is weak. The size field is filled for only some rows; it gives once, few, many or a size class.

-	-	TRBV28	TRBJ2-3	TGTGCCAGCAGTTTACCGCGCACAGATACGCAGTATTTT	CASSLPRTDTQYF
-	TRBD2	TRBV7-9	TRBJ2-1	TGTGCCAGCAGCTTAGCAGCTAGCGGGAGTTCTCGCACCTACAATGAGCAGTTCTTC	CASSLAASGSSRTYNEQFF
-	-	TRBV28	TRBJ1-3	TGTGCCAGCAGTCTCAATCCGGGGACGGCCGTTTCTGGAAACACCATATATTTT	CASSLNPGTAVSGNTIYF
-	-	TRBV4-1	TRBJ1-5	TGCGCCAGCAGCCAAGAAGGAAGAACAGGTGTAGGTAGCAATCAGCCCCAGCATTTT	CASSQEGRTGVGSNQPQHF
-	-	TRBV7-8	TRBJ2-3	TGTGCCAGCAGCTTGGCTGGGGAGCAGTATTTT	CASSLAGEQYF
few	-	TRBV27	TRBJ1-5	TGTGCCAGCAGTGCCCGCCGGGACACAAATCAGCCCCAGCATTTT	CASSARRDTNQPQHF
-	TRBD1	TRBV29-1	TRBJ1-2	TGCAGCGCTGGGACAGACAATGGCTACACCTTC	CSAGTDNGYTF
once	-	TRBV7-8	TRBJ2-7	TGTGCCAGCAGCTTAGACGTGGGCGAGCAGTACTTC	CASSLDVGEQYF
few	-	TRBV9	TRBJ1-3	TGTGCCAGCAGCGTAGAACAGGCTGGAAACACCATATATTTT	CASSVEQAGNTIYF
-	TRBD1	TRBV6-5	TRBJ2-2	TGTGCCAGCAGTTCCCCGGGACAGCCAACCGGGGAGCTGTTTTTT	CASSSPGQPTGELFF
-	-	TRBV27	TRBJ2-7	TGTGCCAGCAGTTTATCGGACAACTCCTACGAGCAGTACTTC	CASSLSDNSYEQYF